This is a list of T cell receptor beta chains from one sample in a study of CD8 T cells in Susac syndrome. TCRdb fed the immunoSEQ multiplex PCR reads into MiXCR, producing one record per CDR3 protein. The sample carries 70,000 or so distinct CDR3 sequences, about 95% recorded once. The sample taken for sequencing was CD8+ T cells from PBMCs. The source of these receptors is a human donor with multiple sclerosis. Each CDR3 is given with its conserved first and last residue.

TRBJ1-1	TRBV30	CAWRVSMNTEAFF
TRBJ2-2	TRBV7-9	CASSPTSYNTGELFF
TRBJ2-7	TRBV25-1	CASSEYPSRPYEQYF
TRBJ2-1	TRBV13	CASSPRGGSGYNEQFF
TRBJ1-2	TRBV11-2	CASSSPDLLDYGYTF
TRBJ2-5	TRBV13	CASSSSGRAQYF
TRBJ1-2	TRBV29-1	CSVEVGIESQAGNGYGYTF
TRBJ2-7	TRBV20-1	CSASGTELYEQYF
TRBJ2-1	TRBV5-6	CASSPTANEQFF
TRBJ1-2	TRBV19	CASRDRQEIIYGYTF
TRBJ1-2	TRBV30	CAWKRRQGINYGYTF
TRBJ1-5	TRBV18	CASSPRREISNQPQHF
TRBJ2-7	TRBV5-1	CASSLVAGEQYF
TRBJ1-1	TRBV7-2	CASSLVPLNTEVFF
TRBJ1-5	TRBV12-3/TRBV12-4	CASVRGVNQPQHF
TRBJ2-2	TRBV4-2	CASSQVTRAGELFF
TRBJ2-7	TRBV27	CASSSTGNSNVPYEQYF
TRBJ1-1	TRBV4-1	CASSPHGEVPEAFF
TRBJ2-7	TRBV13	CASSFSGSDYEQYF
TRBJ2-7	TRBV29-1	CSVEGTGGYEQYF
TRBJ2-7	TRBV18	CASSPALGRGDDEQYF
TRBJ2-3	TRBV9	CASTPTAGSGSDTQYF
TRBJ2-7	TRBV12-3/TRBV12-4	CASSLGGRSYEQYF
TRBJ1-2	TRBV5-4	CASSFGGRERTNYGYTF
TRBJ2-4	TRBV9	CASAEGGIQYF
TRBJ2-1	TRBV7-2	CASNRASGVIRPLNEQFF
TRBJ2-7	TRBV7-8	CASSLAGSWEQYF
TRBJ1-3	TRBV19	CASSILPGQEFGNTIYF
TRBJ2-3	TRBV12-3/TRBV12-4	CASKGDTQYF